These 25 T cell receptor beta chains were all obtained from the same sample, sequenced in a study of molecular identifiers for immune sequencing clone quantification. One entry per CDR3 protein results from TCRdb running MiXCR on the PCR reads. The top ten clones hold about 0.8% of a sample with about half a million distinct CDR3 sequences, about 20% of them seen once. The sequenced sample was naive CD8+ T cells from blood, with Jurkat cell RNA spiked in. Subset noted: FACS-sorted CD8+CD4-CCR7+CD45RA+ naive T cells. The receptors were sampled from a human donor in good health. Some libraries in this study had Jurkat cell RNA spiked in.

The gene calls are TRBV5-1 and TRBJ2-7; possibly TRBD1 or TRBD2 for D (5 bases each). The V end lost 4 bases, the J end lost 5 bases, and 19 bases lay between the germline ends. Germline V gives CDR1 SGHRS, CDR2 YFSETQ. The CDR3 has 15 amino acids. CDR3 nucleotides: TGCGCCAGCAGCCCCGGTACGGGACCCTACGACGAGCAGTACTTC. Protein: CASSPGTGPYDEQYF.

This clonotype has at least ten counts. The chain couples TRBV6-2 or TRBV6-3 to TRBJ2-3; D is ambiguous. Germline loops: CDR1 MNHEY, CDR2 SVGEGT. This CDR3 spans 13 amino acids. V was pared by 1 base and J by 4 bases, with 6 bases between. The CDR3 DNA reads TGTGCCAGCAGTTACTGGAATCCAGATACGCAGTATTTT. Translating it yields CASSYWNPDTQYF.

This clonotype was counted ten times or more. The J gene is TRBJ2-3, the V gene TRBV3-1; D gene ambiguous. The CDR3 totals 12 residues. Germline CDR1 and CDR2: LGHDT and YNNKEL (reference sequence). Trimming stripped 6 bases from V and 5 bases from J, with 9 bases between. The CDR3 here is CASSFRGDTQYF. The CDR3 DNA follows: TGTGCCAGCAGTTTTCGCGGAGATACGCAGTATTTT.

This clonotype was recorded a few times. This sequence joins TRBV11-1 and TRBJ2-1, with 9 bases aligning to TRBD2. J was trimmed by 7 bases and V by 3 bases; bases with no gene match: 7. In germline, CDR1 is SGHAT, CDR2 FQDESV (reference sequence). The CDR3 has 15 residues. The CDR3 is CASSLGTSLQNEQFF. CDR3 in DNA: TGTGCCAGCAGCTTGGGGACTAGCCTACAAAATGAGCAGTTCTTC.

Concerning this clonotype itself: The junction departs from the called germline gene at one end, perhaps through a read error. The rearrangement uses TRBV4-2 and TRBJ2-3, with 8 bases that match TRBD2. CDR3 length equals 17 residues. Germline CDR1 LGHNA, CDR2 YNFKEQ. This CDR3 is CASSQDWASGHTDTQYF. CDR3 nucleotides: TGCGCCAGCAGCCAAGATTGGGCTAGCGGGCACACAGATACGCAGTATTTT.

The CDR3 region has the DNA TGTGCCAGCGGAGGGGTGGTAGAAAGGAATGAGCAGTTCTTC. This sequence encodes CASGGVVERNEQFF. V and J are TRBV13 and TRBJ2-1, with TRBD2 as a possible D gene (6 bases). Per germline, CDR1 PRHDT and CDR2 FYEKMQ (reference sequence). The CDR3 is 14 amino acids. Trimming removed 8 bases at V and 7 bases at J, with 18 bases between. The full variable domain, its missing parts supplied by reference TRBV13 and TRBJ2-1, is AAGVIQSPRHLIKEKRETATLKCYPIPRHDTVYWYQQGPGQDPQFLISFYEKMQSDKGSIPDRFSAQQFSDYHSELNMSSLELGDSALYFCASGGVVERNEQFFGPGTRLTVL.

Turning to this clonotype: Being one base from a much bigger clone, this may be a read error. The chain combines TRBV29-1 with TRBJ2-2, with D possibly matching TRBD1 (6 bases). The CDR3 is made up of 16 amino acids. Germline V gene data show CDR1 as SQVTM and CDR2 as ANQGSEA. The CDR3: CSVEDLVQGQTGEMFF. The CDR3 DNA follows: TGCAGCGTTGAAGATCTTGTTCAGGGACAAACCGGGGAGATGTTTTTT.

This clonotype was found a few times. The V call is TRBV12-3 or TRBV12-4, the J call TRBJ2-5; TRBD1 matches at 8 bases. The V segment lost 6 bases and the J segment 3 bases; nucleotides outside the gene matches: 6. There are 14 residues in the CDR3. In nucleotides, the CDR3 is TGTGCCAGCAGCCCGACAGGGGTGGAAGAGACCCAGTACTTC. Its protein product is CASSPTGVEETQYF.

There are many counts of this clonotype. The chain is built from TRBV15 and TRBJ2-3; unclear D gene. The ends were cut back, 4 bases at V and 3 bases at J, with 8 bases in the middle. The CDR3 covers 13 residues. Germline V gene lookup returns CDR1 LNHNV and CDR2 YYDKDF (reference sequence). The chain's CDR3 is CATSTYPTDTQYF. CDR3 sequence (DNA): TGTGCCACCAGCACCTACCCTACAGATACGCAGTATTTT.

A note on this clonotype: The CDR3 does not end in the conserved phenylalanine or tryptophan, so this is likely a read error. This chain connects TRBV18 to TRBJ2-1, with 10 nucleotides matching TRBD2. Germline loops: CDR1 KGHSH, CDR2 LQKENI. J gave up 8 bases and V 3 bases, and 7 bases lay outside the gene matches. This CDR3 is 15 amino acids long. CDR3 protein: CASSPTSGPYYEQFS. The DNA of the CDR3 is TGTGCCAGCTCACCGACTAGCGGGCCTTACTATGAGCAGTTCTCC.

The chain is built from TRBV4-3 and TRBJ1-5; 10 nucleotides line up with TRBD1. The CDR3 runs to 15 residues. The ends lost 4 bases at V and 6 bases at J; junction bases unmatched: 6. Germline-derived CDR1 and CDR2 are LGHNA and YSLEER. CDR3 residues: CASSPGQGLFQPQHF. CDR3 nucleotide sequence: TGCGCCAGCAGCCCGGGACAGGGGTTGTTTCAGCCCCAGCATTTT.

The gene calls are TRBV28 and TRBJ1-5, with D possibly matching TRBD1 (5 bases). Trimming shortened V by 0 bases and J by 7 bases, and 13 bases separated the two germline ends. The CDR3 is 15 amino acids. Germline CDR1 and CDR2: MDHEN and SYDVKM. CDR3: CASSLWGRVGQPQHF. CDR3 bases: TGTGCCAGCAGTTTATGGGGGCGGGTTGGGCAGCCCCAGCATTTT. Together with reference TRBV28 and TRBJ1-5, the CDR3 gives the full variable domain: DVKVTQSSRYLVKRTGEKVFLECVQDMDHENMFWYRQDPGLGLRLIYFSYDVKMKEKGDIPEGYSVSREKKERFSLILESASTNQTSMYLCASSLWGRVGQPQHFGDGTRLSIL.

This clonotype has ten or more counts. This rearrangement joins TRBV20-1 to TRBJ1-6, with D unresolved. The CDR3 contains 15 residues. V dropped 0 bases and J dropped 8 bases, with 14 bases sitting between them. From germline, CDR1 is DFQATT and CDR2 SNEGSKA (reference sequence). The CDR3 DNA is TGCAGTGCTAGAGATCACGGGGATAGGGATTCACCCCTCCACTTT. It codes for CSARDHGDRDSPLHF.

Concerning this clonotype: This may stem from a read error, because a much larger clone lies one nucleotide away. V and J are TRBV28 and TRBJ2-1; D call uncertain. CDR3 length: 14 residues. Germline V gene sequence: CDR1 MDHEN, CDR2 SYDVKM. Trimming removed 11 bases from V and 6 bases from J, with 20 bases in between. CDR3 coding DNA: TGTGCCTGCACCTTGTGGACCCCTGGCAATGAGCAGTTCTTC. Translated: CACTLWTPGNEQFF.

This clonotype was counted between two and nine times. This rearrangement joins TRBV12-3 or TRBV12-4 to TRBJ2-5; 8 bases align to TRBD2. Trimming removed 6 bases from V and 5 bases from J; junction bases left unmatched: 8. The CDR3 totals 14 residues. The DNA for the CDR3 is TGTGCCAGCAGCCCGGGGGGGATCCGGGAGACCCAGTACTTC. It encodes CASSPGGIRETQYF.

There are many counts of this clonotype. This chain uses TRBV6-5 with TRBJ2-7; D is unclear. This CDR3 contains 15 residues. V lost 6 bases and J lost 3, with 18 bases in between. CDR1 and CDR2 from the germline V gene are MNHEY and SVGAGI. This CDR3 reads CASSSVGLQVYEQYF. CDR3 nucleotide sequence: TGTGCCAGCAGCTCCGTAGGGCTCCAGGTCTACGAGCAGTACTTC.

This clonotype has just a few counts. The chain links TRBV30 to TRBJ2-1; 16 bases line up with TRBD2. Per the germline V gene, CDR1 is GTSNPN and CDR2 is SVGIG (reference sequence). CDR3 length: 19 amino acids. J lost 0 bases, V lost 5 bases, and 10 bases had no gene match. As DNA, the CDR3 is TGTGCCTGGGATGTGGTGGGACTAGCGGGAGGGCCCTCCTACAATGAGCAGTTCTTC. Its translation: CAWDVVGLAGGPSYNEQFF.

Notes on this clonotype: One junction end disagrees with the germline gene, perhaps due to a read error. The rearrangement links TRBV6-6 to TRBJ1-1; a weak D match, TRBD1 (5 bases). Germline lookup yields CDR1 MNHNY and CDR2 SVGAGI (reference sequence). CDR3 length equals 15 residues. The CDR3 coding sequence is TGTACCAGCAGTTCACCGGCAGGGCTGAACACTGAAGCTTTCTTT. Protein product: CTSSSPAGLNTEAFF.

Ten or more counts support this clonotype. The chain's CDR3 is CAWRMNRVSNEQFF. In DNA, the CDR3 is TGTGCCTGGAGAATGAACAGGGTGAGCAATGAGCAGTTCTTC. The chain links TRBV30 to TRBJ2-1; TRBD1 is a possible D gene (6 bases). This CDR3 is 14 amino acids long. Germline CDR1 GTSNPN, CDR2 SVGIG (reference sequence). V lost 3 bases and J lost 6, with 15 bases in between.

This clonotype occurred a few times. This sequence joins TRBV29-1 and TRBJ2-2; TRBD2 matches 9 bases. V lost 3 bases and J lost 4; bases outside the gene matches: 6. This CDR3 contains 15 residues. The germline CDR1 and CDR2 sequences are SQVTM and ANQGSEA. The DNA of the CDR3 is TGCAGCGTTGAGACGAGCGGGGGGATCACCGGGGAGCTGTTTTTT. It translates to CSVETSGGITGELFF.

Ten or more counts support this clonotype. Written as DNA, the CDR3 is TGCAGCGTTGAAGATCCGTTGACTAGCGGGCCGTTAGGAGAGACCCAGTACTTC. It encodes CSVEDPLTSGPLGETQYF. This chain joins TRBV29-1 and TRBJ2-5; TRBD2 matches at 10 bases. This CDR3 region has 18 residues. Germline trimming cut 0 bases from V and 4 bases from J; bases unmatched to any gene: 14. The germline V gene has CDR1 SQVTM and CDR2 ANQGSEA.

This clonotype appeared a few times. This chain links TRBV12-3 or TRBV12-4 with TRBJ2-7, with 11 bases that match TRBD1. V shed 7 bases and J 5 bases; nucleotides not matched to a gene: 10. The CDR3 covers 15 residues. CDR3 coding DNA: TGTGCCAGCACCCTCAGCGTGGACAGGGGGCACGAGCAGTACTTC. This sequence encodes CASTLSVDRGHEQYF.

This clonotype was counted many times. The chain uses TRBV19 and TRBJ2-2; D uncertain. Looked up from germline, CDR1 is LNHDA and CDR2 is SQIVND (reference sequence). There are 12 residues in the CDR3. The germline V and J ends were trimmed by 1 base and 6 bases, with 3 bases remaining between them. The CDR3 DNA follows: TGTGCCAGTAGTATAGTTCCCGGGGAGCTGTTTTTT. The encoded protein is CASSIVPGELFF.

This clonotype was seen repeatedly, ten times or more. This chain links TRBV11-2 with TRBJ2-4; perhaps TRBD1 as D (6 bases). Germline V gene lookup returns CDR1 SGHAT and CDR2 FQNNGV. Deletions cut 5 bases from V and 5 bases from J, with 7 bases between. This CDR3 has 12 residues. The CDR3 DNA reads TGTGCCAGCAGCCACAGGGAAAACATTCAGTACTTC. This codes for CASSHRENIQYF. The complete variable domain, with remaining parts taken from reference TRBV11-2 and TRBJ2-4, reads EAGVAQSPRYKIIEKRQSVAFWCNPISGHATLYWYQQILGQGPKLLIQFQNNGVVDDSQLPKDRFSAERLKGVDSTLKIQPAKLEDSAVYLCASSHRENIQYFGAGTRLSVL.

Of note for this clonotype: The junction does not match germline at one end; this may be a read error. This rearrangement joins TRBV12-3 or TRBV12-4 to TRBJ2-3; a weak D match, TRBD2 (5 bases). This CDR3 has 15 amino acids. DNA for the CDR3: TGTGCCAGCAGTCTAGCAGCCAAGAGCACAGATACGCAGTATTTT. The encoded protein is CASSLAAKSTDTQYF.